Below are 24 T cell receptor beta chains sequenced from a single sample in a study of tumor-infiltrating lymphocytes in localized non-small cell lung cancer. The protocol was immunoSEQ multiplex PCR, while the TCRdb copy is restricted to in-frame clones and leaves out a portion. The sample lists about 14,000 clones, 60% to 80% occurring once. The source material was lung tumor tissue. The receptors shown here come from a human donor with non-small cell lung cancer.

This chain uses TRBV6-1 with TRBJ1-2, with D possibly being TRBD1 (5 bases). Per the germline V gene, CDR1 is MNHNS and CDR2 is SASEGT. V dropped 3 bases and J dropped 8 bases, with 19 bases sitting between them. The CDR3 is 15 residues long. The CDR3, as DNA: TGTGCCAGCAGTGATTCTAGGACATGGGTTCAGGGCTACACCTTC. Amino acid sequence: CASSDSRTWVQGYTF.

The chain combines TRBV7-8 with TRBJ2-7, with 9 bases aligning to TRBD2. Looked up from germline, CDR1 is SGHVS and CDR2 is FQNEAQ. The V gene end was trimmed by 4 bases and the J gene end by 3 bases; junction bases not matched to a gene: 10. CDR3 length equals 16 residues. The CDR3 loop reads CASSSPPSGGHYEQYF. In nucleotides, the CDR3 is TGTGCCAGCAGCTCTCCCCCAAGCGGGGGGCACTACGAGCAGTACTTC.

The chain recombines TRBV5-4 with TRBJ1-4; TRBD1 agrees at 11 bases. The CDR3 covers 13 residues. Germline lookup yields CDR1 SGHNT and CDR2 YYREEE (reference sequence). J was trimmed by 7 bases and V by 4 bases; bases with no gene match: 0. The CDR3 DNA reads as TGTGCCAGCAGCGGGACAGGGGGTGAAAAACTGTTTTTT. Translated, it gives CASSGTGGEKLFF.

This clone was seen only a few times. The J gene is TRBJ1-4, the V gene TRBV5-1, with TRBD1 matching over 7 bases. V gave up 4 bases and J gave up 4 bases; unmatched junction bases: 7. Germline assignment: CDR1 SGHRS and CDR2 YFSETQ. CDR3 size: 15 residues. The CDR3 loop reads CASSDGDSYNEKLFF. CDR3 bases: TGCGCCAGCAGCGACGGGGACAGTTATAATGAAAAACTGTTTTTT.

The genes are TRBV7-6 and TRBJ2-1; 8 bases align to TRBD1. The CDR3 is made up of 16 amino acids. The V gene's germline CDR1 is SGHVS and CDR2 FNYEAQ. Trimming cost V 5 bases and J 9 bases; bases outside gene matches: 15. CDR3 sequence: CASSLLPPGQDIEQFF. DNA of the CDR3: TGTGCCAGCAGCCTCTTACCCCCGGGACAGGACATTGAGCAGTTCTTC. Together with reference TRBV7-6 and TRBJ2-1, the CDR3 gives the full variable domain: GAGVSQSPRYKVTKRGQDVALRCDPISGHVSLYWYRQALGQGPEFLTYFNYEAQQDKSGLPNDRFSAERPEGSISTLTIQRTEQRDSAMYRCASSLLPPGQDIEQFFGPGTRLTVL.

This chain uses TRBV2 with TRBJ2-3; 8 bases line up with TRBD2. Losses at the gene ends were 7 bases for V and 0 bases for J; bases not matched to a gene: 9. Looked up from germline, CDR1 is SNHLY and CDR2 is FYNNEI. The CDR3 covers 16 residues. In DNA form, the CDR3 reads TGTGCCAGCACTTACCTTAGCGGGACTAGCACAGATACGCAGTATTTT. This codes for CASTYLSGTSTDTQYF. Full variable domain (remainder filled in from reference TRBV2 and TRBJ2-3): EPEVTQTPSHQVTQMGQEVILRCVPISNHLYFYWYRQILGQKVEFLVSFYNNEISEKSEIFDDQFSVERPDGSNFTLKIRSTKLEDSAMYFCASTYLSGTSTDTQYFGPGTRLTVL.

This chain links TRBV4-1 with TRBJ2-1; 8 nucleotides line up with TRBD2. V lost 1 base and J lost 15; bases outside the gene matches: 11. The CDR3 totals 14 residues. Germline V lookup: CDR1 MGHRA, CDR2 YSYEKL. The CDR3 nucleotides read TGCGCCAGCAGCCAAGCCCTACTAGCGGTGAGTTTGTTCTTC. Amino acids: CASSQALLAVSLFF.

This chain joins TRBV18 and TRBJ2-7, with D perhaps TRBD2 (5 bases). The CDR3 covers 15 residues. V was shortened by 11 bases and J by 4 bases, with 24 bases between the two germline ends. Germline V lookup: CDR1 KGHSH, CDR2 LQKENI. CDR3 bases: TGTGCCTCCTCGACCGGCGGGCAGGATTTATACGAGCAGTACTTC. Translation: CASSTGGQDLYEQYF.

This clone came up once. The V call is TRBV5-5, the J call TRBJ2-5, with D perhaps TRBD1 (6 bases). Trimming pared 2 bases from V and 2 bases from J, leaving 19 bases between. Germline assignment: CDR1 SGHKS and CDR2 YYEKEE (reference sequence). This CDR3 region has 17 residues. CDR3 sequence: CASSFRARTAQQETQYF. The CDR3 DNA sequence: TGTGCCAGCAGCTTCAGGGCGAGGACAGCACAACAAGAGACCCAGTACTTC.

A single count supports this clone. CDR3 amino acids: CASSSGGESNQPQHF. The CDR3 DNA reads TGTGCCAGCAGCAGCGGGGGGGAGAGCAATCAGCCCCAGCATTTT. The chain joins TRBV7-9 to TRBJ1-5; D perhaps matches TRBD1 (5 bases). This CDR3 is 15 amino acids long. Trimming took 5 bases from V and 1 from J, leaving 12 bases between them. Germline CDR1 is SEHNR and CDR2 is FQNEAQ (reference sequence).

The rearrangement links TRBV28 to TRBJ2-5, with 8 nucleotides matching TRBD2. After removal of 5 bases from V and 5 bases from J, the junction contained 7 bases not matched to a gene. CDR1 and CDR2 (germline): MDHEN, SYDVKM. The CDR3 consists of 14 residues. The CDR3 protein is CASSIAGPGETQYF. As DNA, the CDR3 is TGTGCCAGCAGTATAGCGGGGCCGGGGGAGACCCAGTACTTC.

The chain combines TRBV11-2 with TRBJ2-7, with 10 nucleotides matching TRBD2. This CDR3 spans 14 amino acids. Germline loops: CDR1 SGHAT, CDR2 FQNNGV. V lost 2 bases to trimming and J lost 3 bases; unmatched junction nucleotides: 1. The CDR3, as DNA: TGTGCCAGCAGCTTACAGCGGGAGGGCTACGAGCAGTACTTC. Amino acids: CASSLQREGYEQYF.

V gene TRBV27 combines with J gene TRBJ2-7; D possibly corresponds to TRBD1 (5 bases). The CDR3 consists of 16 residues. V shed 5 bases and J shed 5 bases, with 22 bases lying between them. Germline lookup yields CDR1 MNHEY and CDR2 SMNVEV (reference sequence). The CDR3 region has the DNA TGTGCCAGCAGTAACAAGCGACGGGCAGGGTCCCACGAGCAGTACTTC. Translating gives CASSNKRRAGSHEQYF.

The chain carries TRBV10-3 and TRBJ2-5; 9 bases are shared with TRBD1. The germline V gene has CDR1 ENHRY and CDR2 SYGVKD. V shed 4 bases and J 4 bases; nucleotides not matched to a gene: 10. This CDR3 has 16 residues. As DNA, the CDR3 is TGTGCCATCAGTGCTTCCGATGGGACAGGGAGAGAGACCCAGTACTTC. Its translation: CAISASDGTGRETQYF.

This clone was counted a few times. This chain joins TRBV29-1 and TRBJ1-5; D gene uncertain. Germline V gene data show CDR1 as SQVTM and CDR2 as ANQGSEA. The CDR3 is 13 amino acids. With 0 bases removed from V and 3 bases from J, the gap between germline ends came to 6 bases. The CDR3 reads CSVEEHDNQPQHF. The DNA of the CDR3 is TGCAGCGTTGAAGAGCACGACAATCAGCCCCAGCATTTT.

The chain recombines TRBV7-2 with TRBJ2-2, with no clear D. Deletions cut 3 bases from V and 5 bases from J, with 4 bases between. The CDR3 has 12 residues. Germline V gene data show CDR1 as SGHTA and CDR2 as FQGNSA. CDR3 bases: TGTGCCAGCAGCTTCTTAACCGGGGAGCTGTTTTTT. Protein product: CASSFLTGELFF.

Points on this clone: The junction departs from the called germline gene at one end, perhaps through a read error. The rearrangement uses TRBV30 and TRBJ1-1; D ambiguous. The CDR3 sequence is 9 residues long. Germline V CDR1 and CDR2: GTSNPN, SVGIG (reference sequence). Here the CDR3 reads CAWSDVAFF. CDR3 sequence (DNA): TGTGCCTGGAGTGATGTGGCTTTTTTT. Filled out from reference TRBV30 and TRBJ1-1, the complete variable domain reads SQTIHQWPATLVQPVGSPLSLECTVEGTSNPNLYWYRQAAGRGLQLLFYSVGIGQISSEVPQNLSASRPQDRQFILSSKKLLLSDSGFYLCAWSDVAFFGQGTRLTVV.

This clone has more than one count but fewer than ten. The chain couples TRBV7-8 to TRBJ2-2; no clear D. V dropped 1 base and J dropped 0 bases, with 6 bases sitting between them. CDR3 length: 15 residues. Germline CDR1 SGHVS, CDR2 FQNEAQ. The CDR3 region is CASSLVNANTGELFF. In DNA form, the CDR3 reads TGTGCCAGCAGCTTAGTTAACGCGAACACCGGGGAGCTGTTTTTT.

This clone has just a few counts. The chain is built from TRBV28 and TRBJ1-2; D unclear. The germline gives CDR1 MDHEN, CDR2 SYDVKM. The CDR3 covers 13 residues. The V end lost 2 bases, the J end lost 8 bases, and 12 bases lay between the germline ends. The CDR3 spells CASSLGIGKGYTF. CDR3 coding DNA: TGTGCCAGCAGTTTAGGTATAGGGAAGGGCTACACCTTC.

The rearrangement joins TRBV6-6 to TRBJ1-3; D is unclear. Trimming stripped 4 bases from V and 0 bases from J, with 13 bases between. CDR1 MNHNY and CDR2 SVGAGI come from the germline V gene (reference sequence). The CDR3 extends over 16 amino acids. The chain's CDR3 is CASSSTLGSSGNTIYF. For the CDR3, the DNA is TGTGCCAGCAGTTCCACCCTCGGCAGCTCTGGAAACACCATATATTTT.

The CDR3 region is CASSFNRGSSYEQYF. CDR3 sequence (DNA): TGTGCCAGCAGTTTTAACCGGGGGAGCTCCTACGAGCAGTACTTC. The chain uses TRBV27 and TRBJ2-7, with D possibly being TRBD2 (6 bases). The CDR3 covers 15 residues. Germline V gene data show CDR1 as MNHEY and CDR2 as SMNVEV (reference sequence). The V and J ends lost 3 bases and 0 bases respectively, with 12 bases between them.

V gene TRBV5-1 combines with J gene TRBJ2-2, with D uncertain. The germline CDR1 and CDR2 sequences are SGHRS and YFSETQ. The CDR3 is 13 residues long. V was clipped by 2 bases and J by 6 bases, with 8 bases between them. CDR3: CASSLSLPGELFF. The CDR3 region has the DNA TGCGCCAGCAGCTTAAGTCTTCCCGGGGAGCTGTTTTTT.

This clone was seen only a few times. The rearrangement uses TRBV27 and TRBJ2-2; D gene uncertain. Deletions cut 5 bases from V and 4 bases from J, with 11 bases between. Germline CDR1 MNHEY, CDR2 SMNVEV (reference sequence). CDR3 length: 14 residues. As DNA, the CDR3 is TGTGCCAGCAGTCTCGGACGGATCACCGGGGAGCTGTTTTTT. Translated: CASSLGRITGELFF.

This chain uses TRBV10-2 with TRBJ2-7, with a possible D match to TRBD2 (5 bases). Germline CDR1 WSHSY, CDR2 SAAADI. Trimming removed 7 bases at V and 7 bases at J, with 20 bases between. The length of the CDR3 is 14 residues. For the CDR3, the DNA is TGCGCCAGCACCCTCGCGACACTTGGGGAGGAGCAGTACTTC. Its translation is CASTLATLGEEQYF.